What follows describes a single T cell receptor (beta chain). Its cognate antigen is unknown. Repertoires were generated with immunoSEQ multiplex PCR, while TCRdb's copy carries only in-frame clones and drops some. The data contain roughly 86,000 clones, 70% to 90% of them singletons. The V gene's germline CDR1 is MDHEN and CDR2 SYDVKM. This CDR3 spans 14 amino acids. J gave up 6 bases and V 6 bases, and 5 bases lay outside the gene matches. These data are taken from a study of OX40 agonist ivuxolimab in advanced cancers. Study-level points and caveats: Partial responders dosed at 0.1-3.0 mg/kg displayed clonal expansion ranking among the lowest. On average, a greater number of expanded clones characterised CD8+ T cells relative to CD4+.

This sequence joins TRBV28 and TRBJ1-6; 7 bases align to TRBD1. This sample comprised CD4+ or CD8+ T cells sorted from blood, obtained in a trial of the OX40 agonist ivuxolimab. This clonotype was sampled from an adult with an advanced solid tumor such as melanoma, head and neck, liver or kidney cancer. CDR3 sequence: CASRKGGSNSPLHF. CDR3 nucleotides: TGTGCCAGCAGGAAAGGGGGCTCTAATTCACCCCTCCACTTT.